This TCR beta chain was retrieved from a study of blood T cell repertoires in COVID-19. About the study: Donors in the United States, Italy and Spain gave samples during acute or convalescent COVID-19.

Between the trimmed V and J ends, which lost 2 bases and 6 bases, there was a span of 17 bases. This CDR3 region has 15 residues. Germline CDR1 reads SNHLY; CDR2 reads FYNNEI. Authors' methods: Estimation of nucleated cell counts relied on the amplification of reference gene primers. Using immunoSEQ multiplex PCR, the repertoire was profiled, and TCRdb retains in-frame clones only, with some absent. V, J and clone size derive from that table, while D and trimming were established from the DNA sequence. Among some 48,000 clones, roughly 90% were seen once, and the ten largest hold 2.2%. Sequencing was performed on peripheral blood. The sequence came from a human donor in a cohort sampled during active COVID-19. The chain carries TRBV2 and TRBJ2-7, with a tentative D call TRBD2 (5 bases). The CDR3 loop is CASSEKVVLASEQYF. CDR3 nucleotide sequence: TGTGCCAGCAGTGAAAAAGTGGTGCTAGCCTCCGAGCAGTACTTC.